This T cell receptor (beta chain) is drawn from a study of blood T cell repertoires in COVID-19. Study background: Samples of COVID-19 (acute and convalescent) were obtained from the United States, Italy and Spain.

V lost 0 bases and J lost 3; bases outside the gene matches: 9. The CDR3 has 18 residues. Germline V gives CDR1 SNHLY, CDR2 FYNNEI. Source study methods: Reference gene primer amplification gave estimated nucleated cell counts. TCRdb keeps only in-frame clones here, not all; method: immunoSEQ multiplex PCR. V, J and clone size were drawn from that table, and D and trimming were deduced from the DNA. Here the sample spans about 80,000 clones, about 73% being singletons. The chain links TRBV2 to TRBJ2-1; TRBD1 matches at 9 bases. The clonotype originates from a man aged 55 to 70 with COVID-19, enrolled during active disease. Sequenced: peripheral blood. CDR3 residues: CASSEAGTGIAYYNEQFF. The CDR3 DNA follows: TGTGCCAGCAGTGAAGCGGGGACAGGGATAGCCTACTACAATGAGCAGTTCTTC.